The present entry profiles one TCR beta chain with its context. Its antigen is as yet unknown. The CDR3 runs to 12 residues. Germline-derived CDR1 and CDR2 are SGHTA and FQGTGA. V dropped 5 bases and J dropped 9 bases, with 11 bases sitting between them. This sample is part of a study of CD8 T cells in ankylosing spondylitis. Study outcomes and limitations: Typical of ankylosing spondylitis blood, it appeared, was a TCR beta motif of fewer than 10 highly homologous variants.

By quantitative 5'-RACE with molecular barcodes, the TCR beta libraries were made. TCRdb reprocessed the 5' RACE reads via MiXCR and lists one record per CDR3 protein. The table lists around 770,000 distinct CDR3 sequences, around 19% of them singletons. V is TRBV7-3 and J is TRBJ2-1; the D is unclear. Specimen: blood, either unsorted or a sorted T cell fraction (not recorded which). This clonotype was sampled from a male donor with ankylosing spondylitis. This CDR3 is CASSNPIGEQFF. CDR3 sequence (DNA): TGTGCCAGCAGCAACCCCATCGGTGAGCAGTTCTTC. The entire variable domain, with the rest obtained from reference TRBV7-3 and TRBJ2-1, is as follows: GAGVSQTPSNKVTEKGKYVELRCDPISGHTALYWYRQSLGQGPEFLIYFQGTGAADDSGLPNDRFFAVRPEGSVSTLKIQRTERGDSAVYLCASSNPIGEQFFGPGTRLTVL.